This paragraph covers one T cell receptor beta chain sequence. Its recognized antigen is unknown. One base away there is no much larger clone; base qualities are not given. V is reduced by 7 bases and J by 2 bases, leaving a spacing of 16 bases between them. CDR1 and CDR2, looked up from the germline V gene, are SQVTM and ANQGSEA. From the cysteine through the phenylalanine, the CDR3 covers 14 amino acids. Here the CDR3 DNA is all that survives: 42 bases in frame from base 1. The cohort consisted of fewer than 700 healthy bone marrow donors. At the time of sampling, all cohort members were nominally healthy, though unrecorded immune exposures were likely present. The donor tested CMV seropositive and was one of the 289 seropositive cohort members. Each donor provided a peripheral blood sample, and peripheral blood mononuclear cells were used for TCR beta sequencing. The Qiagen DNeasy Blood Extraction Kit was used to extract genomic DNA from the blood cell samples.

This record belongs to a study of cytomegalovirus exposure and HLA in healthy donors (dated by TCRdb to about 2017). About the investigation overall: An earlier analysis of 587 of the donors reported roughly 300 Gb of sequence data and some 110 million unique TCR beta sequences obtained from approximately 180 million T cells. A separate validation cohort of roughly 110 different subjects was used in addition to the approximately 700-subject first cohort. Typing coverage differed by locus: A, B, C, DRB1 and DQB1 were typed in about 620-630 donors, DQA1 in about 510, DPA1 in some 610, and DPB1 in 450 to 480. A later genetic analysis took genome-wide SNP genotypes for about 55% of the 666 donors and used that subset as a discovery cohort. Four to six DR-DQ haplotypes were handled as single units for association and clustering because linkage in the cohort was strong. The T cell repertoires of 666 subjects were profiled by immunosequencing and related to cytomegalovirus serostatus. To study patterns of TCR occurrence, a later analysis re-analyzed previously published TCR beta repertoires from hundreds of donors and added high-resolution HLA genotyping. In an earlier analysis of more than 550 of the donors, high-throughput TCR beta sequencing was used to judge whether each TCR beta V gene segment behaved as functional or pseudogenic. High-throughput TCR immunosequencing, statistical association of individual TCRs with disease status, and machine learning were combined to predict cytomegalovirus infection status. HLA typing included class I and class II loci at four-digit resolution. Donor age, sex, ethnicity and CMV serostatus were compiled together with the repertoire data. Among about 400 genotyped donors of the cohort, an average of approximately 220,000 unique TCR beta nucleotide sequences was sequenced per donor, of which roughly 17% were non-productive. Rather than using new phenotypic data, the later analysis identified candidate immune exposures from TCR beta sequences and from how often those sequences occurred across donors. An early release that covered more than 550 HLA-typed donors contained approximately 300 gigabases of sequencing data and 85 million to 100 million unique TCR sequences. Every discovery cohort repertoire had been produced on one sequencing platform. Of the 398 genotyped donors, 65% to 90% fell in the genetic ancestry cluster associated with self-reported Caucasian donors. The aim of the study was to test whether cataloging public T cell receptors could identify signatures of past pathogen exposure.

Libraries came from the immunoSEQ multiplex PCR assay. A mixture of 60 forward primers for TCR Vbeta segments and 13 reverse primers for TCR Jbeta segments was used in the multiplex PCR. A multiplex PCR assay on genomic DNA amplified the CDR3 region of rearranged TCR beta genes. Amplified TCR beta libraries were sequenced as 87-base-pair reads on the Illumina HiSeq System. The study's processing was this. Across the roughly 700 repertoires, a later analysis counted 60 million to 90 million unique TCR beta chains, around 11 million of which were shared by at least two donors. To remove PCR and sequencing errors, raw reads were error-corrected and collapsed into unique sequences using a nearest-neighbor algorithm that merged closely related sequences. V, D and J gene segments were assigned by aligning CDR3 sequences to IMGT reference sequences. Each retained sequence needed at least a six-nucleotide match to both a V gene segment and a J gene segment. A rearrangement was called productive if the CDR3 had no stop codons and remained in frame with V and J, and every other rearrangement was called non-productive. CDR3 was defined according to IMGT convention as the region running from the second conserved V-encoded cysteine to the conserved J-encoded phenylalanine. The earlier analysis of some 550 of the donors excluded any sequence lacking an unambiguous match to a single V gene segment. An earlier analysis of several hundred of the donors classified V segments as functional when productive rearrangements were above 56.7% and as segregating when the standard deviation between donors was above 5%. To diagnose cytomegalovirus status from the catalog of TCR beta chain sequences, a statistical classification framework was built. A later analysis assigned V and J genes by comparing TCR nucleotide sequences with IMGT/GENE-DB human TR gene sequences. In a later analysis, CDR3 sequences and most-parsimonious VDJ recombination scenarios were assigned using the TCRdist pipeline. In a later analysis, every TCR beta chain was defined by the combination of its CDR3 amino acid sequence and its V-gene family, and reads without a unique V-gene family were dropped. As a way to deal with suspected cross-contamination and a sequencing artifact, a later analysis dropped 500 to 700 nucleotide sequences that were highly shared and had low generation probability. For each public chain, a later analysis derived a clonal expansion index from normalized ranks of inferred template counts within each repertoire. Generation probabilities in a later analysis came from a VDJ recombination model fitted to out-of-frame rearrangements, and those results were checked against IGoR. In a later analysis, TCR-TCR, TCR-HLA and TCR-CMV co-occurrence was scored with hypergeometric tests, and a repertoire-size bias correction was applied to TCR pairs. A later analysis estimated false discovery rates by permuting HLA or CMV assignments 20 times. In a later analysis, co-occurring TCRs were grouped using DBSCAN, with TCRdist sequence similarity added in when clustering inside HLA-allele-positive subsets. Repertoires with fewer than 30,000 or more than 120,000 public chains were left out of co-occurrence clustering, as were four to six repertoires with anomalous nucleotide sharing. TCRdb limited this immuneACCESS table to in-frame rearrangements with V and J called. A share of clones is missing; checked studies link under half to unresolved V genes, and the rest is unexplained. V, J and clone size are taken as reported in that table, and D and trimming were inferred from the DNA itself. The sample yields 150,000 to 200,000 clones; 60% to 85% were counted once. The biggest ten clones account for 2.5% to 3.5% of the sample.

General study outcomes and caveats: Strong co-occurrence of HLA alleles, especially DR and DQ, made assigning TCR associations to individual alleles difficult. Specific HLA alleles were associated with about 17,000 TCR beta sequences at a false discovery rate of 0.05 in a later analysis. Some IMGT-functional V segments, including TRBV6-2 and TRBV6-3, could not be told apart with the 87-base-pair reads, so those segments were excluded. Roughly uniform sequencing depth across donors was assumed in presence/absence analyses, although this assumption may not hold. A further reported finding was that TCR beta sequences accurately predicted the HLA-A and HLA-B alleles for most subjects in the first cohort. In the study, some 180 TCR beta chains were listed as associated with cytomegalovirus. According to a later analysis, parvovirus B19, influenza, CMV and Epstein-Barr virus appeared linked to several top co-occurrence clusters. While some public TCRs were present in many individuals, most TCR sequences turned up only very rarely across donors. Immune exposure information for the cohort was limited to CMV serostatus. The classifier was reported to diagnose cytomegalovirus status with high specificity and sensitivity in both the original and validation cohorts. In a later analysis, most CMV-associated TCR beta chains were found to appear HLA-restricted, with HLA associations seemingly driven largely by CMV exposure. In an earlier analysis of roughly 560 of the donors, most TCR beta V segments were observed in productive rearrangements about 87% or about 30% of the time, broadly matching IMGT annotations. V-gene and J-gene trimming of TCR beta chains was associated with a missense DCLRE1C variant in a later genetic analysis, and the association was replicated in an independent cohort. The cohort was sequenced for TCR beta chains only, and without alpha or paired-chain data the features that could be detected were limited. According to a later analysis, TCR association rates differed among HLA loci, with DRB1 alleles showing the most associated TCRs and HLA-C alleles showing the fewest. The sequencing pipeline was judged likely to have produced a cluster of highly shared sequence variants as a technical artifact. Correlated functional status among segregating V segments might be attributable to linkage disequilibrium, but an unknown experimental factor could not be ruled out. A few of the identified cytomegalovirus-associated TCR beta chains were confirmed in vitro to be specific for cytomegalovirus antigens. Because counts were too low, 15 to 20 rarely observed V segments, including chromosome 9 orphons, were excluded from the earlier analysis of about 500 of the donors. HLA typing was unavailable for some donors at each locus, so association tests used only the typed subset. According to a later genetic analysis, donors in an Asian-associated ancestry cluster had fewer N-insertions in productive TCRs than the approximately 700-donor mean. It was suggested by the authors that the approach could potentially be generalized to other disease states and immunological phenotypes. In a later analysis, HLA-associated TCR beta chains showed more clonal expansion and lower generation probabilities than non-associated chains that were equally common.

Sequencing was carried out using PBMCs. Rearrangement joined TRBV29-1 to TRBJ2-3; 5 matching bases give a weak D call of TRBD1. The receptor was isolated from a woman between 50 and 59 years old in good health and CMV-seropositive. The DNA sequence follows: TGCAGCGCTCTCAGGACACCCCACACAGATACGCAGTATTTT. Its product reads: CSALRTPHTDTQYF.